The T cell receptor (beta chain) under discussion was sequenced for a study of identical twins. There are 15 residues in the CDR3. From germline, CDR1 is SQVTM and CDR2 ANQGSEA. The V and J ends lost 2 bases and 4 bases, in that order; junction bases with no gene match: 8. TCRdb called the 5' RACE reads again in MiXCR, with one record for every CDR3 protein. The sample lists 400,000 to 550,000 distinct CDR3 sequences; 22% were seen once. These data also formed part of another study, on T cells expressing NK-cell markers.

The sequence was collected from a woman under 30 in good health. The gene calls are TRBV29-1 and TRBJ2-3; 8 bases are a match to TRBD2. Sequencing input: CD4+ T cells sorted from blood. CDR3 sequence: CSVEYGGGSADTQYF. CDR3 sequence (DNA): TGCAGCGTTGAATACGGCGGGGGGTCGGCAGATACGCAGTATTTT.